Below are 27 T cell receptor beta chains sequenced from a single sample in a study of blood T cell repertoires in COVID-19. Libraries were prepared by immunoSEQ multiplex PCR; TCRdb keeps only in-frame clonotypes and omits some of them. Here the sample spans 55,000 to 90,000 clones, around nine tenths being singletons. Sequencing was carried out using peripheral blood. The source of these receptors is a woman in her sixties with acute or convalescent COVID-19.

This clone was seen only once. This chain connects TRBV18 to TRBJ2-5; 11 nucleotides align to TRBD1. This CDR3 has 15 residues. Germline V gene lookup returns CDR1 KGHSH and CDR2 LQKENI. The V and J ends lost 4 bases and 5 bases, in that order; junction bases with no gene match: 6. CDR3 sequence: CASSRWTGGDETQYF. The CDR3 DNA reads TGTGCCAGCTCACGGTGGACAGGGGGCGATGAGACCCAGTACTTC.

This chain connects TRBV7-6 to TRBJ1-2, with 9 bases matching TRBD1. There are 15 residues in the CDR3. From germline, CDR1 is SGHVS and CDR2 FNYEAQ. J was trimmed by 7 bases and V by 8 bases; bases with no gene match: 14. The CDR3 region is CASRDRVGRDGGYTF. CDR3 DNA: TGTGCCAGCCGGGACAGGGTGGGTAGGGATGGTGGCTACACCTTC.

This chain uses TRBV3-1 (or the pseudogene TRBV3-2) with TRBJ1-4; D not resolved. Germline lookup yields CDR1 LGHDT and CDR2 YNNKEL (reference sequence). The V end lost 1 base, the J end lost 3 bases, and 9 bases lay between the germline ends. This CDR3 is 15 amino acids long. The CDR3 region has the DNA TGTGCCAGCAGCCAAGGCAGGAATCCTAATGAAAAACTGTTTTTT. Protein product: CASSQGRNPNEKLFF.

The rearrangement links TRBV19 to TRBJ2-1, with TRBD1 matching over 10 bases. The CDR3 length is 15 residues. Looked up from germline, CDR1 is LNHDA and CDR2 is SQIVND (reference sequence). Unmatched junction bases numbered 6, after V lost 4 bases and J lost 6 bases. CDR3 DNA sequence: TGTGCCAGTAGTAGGTGGGGACAGGGGCTCAATGAGCAGTTCTTC. Encoded protein: CASSRWGQGLNEQFF.

V usage is TRBV19 and J usage is TRBJ1-5; D is undetermined. V was clipped by 3 bases and J by 7 bases, with 7 bases between them. This CDR3 region has 12 residues. Germline V gene data show CDR1 as LNHDA and CDR2 as SQIVND (reference sequence). The CDR3 DNA sequence: TGTGCCAGTAGTATTGGCTGGCAGCCCCAGCATTTT. This translates into CASSIGWQPQHF. The complete variable domain, with remaining parts taken from reference TRBV19 and TRBJ1-5, reads DGGITQSPKYLFRKEGQNVTLSCEQNLNHDAMYWYRQDPGQGLRLIYYSQIVNDFQKGDIAEGYSVSREKKESFPLTVTSAQKNPTAFYLCASSIGWQPQHFGDGTRLSIL.

The genes are TRBV5-1 and TRBJ2-5, with TRBD2 matching over 7 bases. This CDR3 comprises 16 residues. V shed 3 bases, J shed 5 bases, and the junction held 13 bases outside the gene matches. In germline, CDR1 is SGHRS, CDR2 YFSETQ. The CDR3 region has the DNA TGCGCCAGCAGCTCGGAGGTGGCGGGGGTGGGCGAGACCCAGTACTTC. Its translation: CASSSEVAGVGETQYF. Full variable domain (outside the CDR3, taken from reference TRBV5-1 and TRBJ2-5): KAGVTQTPRYLIKTRGQQVTLSCSPISGHRSVSWYQQTPGQGLQFLFEYFSETQRNKGNFPGRFSGRQFSNSRSEMNVSTLELGDSALYLCASSSEVAGVGETQYFGPGTRLLVL.

This chain links TRBV5-4 with TRBJ2-1, with TRBD1 as a possible D gene (8 bases). CDR1 is SGHNT and CDR2 is YYREEE in the germline V gene (reference sequence). Trimming cost V 0 bases and J 6 bases, with 16 bases left between them. The CDR3 sequence is 16 residues long. CDR3 in DNA: TGTGCCAGCAGCTTGGTAAGGACAGGGAGGGGCAATGAGCAGTTCTTC. Its protein is CASSLVRTGRGNEQFF.

The V gene is TRBV5-4, the J gene TRBJ2-1; 8 positions agree with TRBD2. Germline lookup yields CDR1 SGHNT and CDR2 YYREEE (reference sequence). The CDR3 is 15 amino acids. Trimming took 6 bases from V and 8 from J; bases not matched to a gene: 13. The CDR3 is CASTINGGARDEQFF. The CDR3 region has the DNA TGTGCCAGCACCATAAACGGGGGGGCCAGGGATGAGCAGTTCTTC.

Written as DNA, the CDR3 is TGTGCCAGCAGTTGGACTAGCGGCGAGACCCAGTACTTC. Encoded protein: CASSWTSGETQYF. The rearrangement uses TRBV11-2 and TRBJ2-5; 10 positions match TRBD2. This CDR3 spans 13 amino acids. Unmatched junction bases numbered 3, after V lost 6 bases and J lost 5 bases. The germline V gene encodes CDR1 SGHAT and CDR2 FQNNGV.

The chain joins TRBV2 to TRBJ2-1; the D gene is possibly TRBD1 (6 bases). Germline loops: CDR1 SNHLY, CDR2 FYNNEI. CDR3 length: 16 residues. Trimming took off 4 bases at V and 7 bases at J, with 20 bases between the two ends. The CDR3 is CASSARPLGAVNEQFF. The CDR3 nucleotides read TGTGCCAGCAGTGCTCGCCCGCTGGGGGCAGTGAATGAGCAGTTCTTC.

The gene calls are TRBV15 and TRBJ1-4, with D hard to call. The CDR3 covers 12 residues. The germline V gene has CDR1 LNHNV and CDR2 YYDKDF (reference sequence). V was pared by 4 bases and J by 8 bases, with 8 bases between. The CDR3 bases are TGTGCCACCAGCAAGACGGGGGAAAAACTGTTTTTT. It yields the protein CATSKTGEKLFF.

V and J are TRBV6-6 and TRBJ2-5; no firm D call. The ends were cut back, 4 bases at V and 5 bases at J, with 8 bases in the middle. This CDR3 is 12 amino acids long. Germline V lookup: CDR1 MNHNY, CDR2 SVGAGI (reference sequence). CDR3 in amino acids: CASSSSGETQYF. The CDR3 region has the DNA TGTGCCAGCAGTTCGTCCGGGGAGACCCAGTACTTC.

This clone was found once. The chain employs TRBV5-8 and TRBJ2-5; D unclear. The CDR3 is 15 residues long. V was pared by 4 bases and J by 2 bases, with 15 bases between. Germline values: CDR1 SGHTS, CDR2 YDEGEE. CDR3 nucleotides: TGTGCCAGCAGCCCCTACCGACGAGGACAAGAGACCCAGTACTTC. Translating gives CASSPYRRGQETQYF. The full variable domain, its missing parts supplied by reference TRBV5-8 and TRBJ2-5, is EAGVTQSPTHLIKTRGQQATLRCSPISGHTSVYWYQQALGLGLQFLLWYDEGEERNRGNFPPRFSGRQFPNYSSELNVNALELEDSALYLCASSPYRRGQETQYFGPGTRLLVL.

CDR3 in amino acids: CASSPPTTGNTIYF. CDR3 bases: TGTGCCAGCAGCCCCCCGACAACAGGAAACACCATATATTTT. V gene TRBV3-1 (or the pseudogene TRBV3-2) combines with J gene TRBJ1-3; D unclear. Germline CDR1 and CDR2: LGHDT and YNNKEL (reference sequence). Between the trimmed V and J ends, which lost 4 bases and 4 bases, there was a span of 11 bases. CDR3 length: 14 amino acids.

V is TRBV5-1 and J is TRBJ2-7; D is ambiguous. Germline V gives CDR1 SGHRS, CDR2 YFSETQ. The CDR3 sequence is 15 residues long. Between the trimmed V and J ends, which lost 7 bases and 5 bases, there was a span of 22 bases. CDR3 nucleotide sequence: TGCGCCAGCGGTTACTCTGACGATGCTGGGCACGAGCAGTACTTC. This translates into CASGYSDDAGHEQYF.

The gene calls are TRBV19 and TRBJ1-6; 9 bases match TRBD1. V lost 6 bases and J lost 8; bases outside the gene matches: 5. The CDR3 covers 14 residues. Germline-derived CDR1 and CDR2 are LNHDA and SQIVND (reference sequence). The CDR3 loop is CASSPDRGHSPLHF. Here the CDR3 DNA reads TGTGCCAGTAGCCCGGACAGGGGTCATTCACCCCTCCACTTT.

This chain connects TRBV7-8 to TRBJ1-6; TRBD1 agrees at 7 bases. Per germline, CDR1 SGHVS and CDR2 FQNEAQ. CDR3 length: 14 amino acids. With 5 bases clipped from V and 10 bases from J, the junction kept 8 bases outside the gene matches. CDR3 region: CASSLLGQRSPLHF. The CDR3 DNA reads TGTGCCAGCAGCCTACTGGGACAGAGGTCACCCCTCCACTTT.

The J gene is TRBJ1-4, the V gene TRBV19; 8 positions agree with TRBD1. Germline V gives CDR1 LNHDA, CDR2 SQIVND (reference sequence). V was pared by 5 bases and J by 4 bases, with 9 bases of the junction left unmatched. The CDR3 totals 16 residues. The CDR3 loop is CASSSPRTGSNEKLFF. CDR3 nucleotide sequence: TGTGCCAGTAGTTCACCCCGGACAGGGAGTAATGAAAAACTGTTTTTT.

This clone has more than one count but fewer than ten. The rearrangement links TRBV19 to TRBJ1-3; possibly TRBD1 for D (6 bases). CDR1 is LNHDA and CDR2 is SQIVND in the germline V gene (reference sequence). This CDR3 comprises 16 residues. V was cut by 4 bases and J by 0 bases, with 13 bases left in between. The DNA for the CDR3 is TGTGCCAGTAGTAACTACAGGGATTTCTCTGGAAACACCATATATTTT. It translates to CASSNYRDFSGNTIYF.

This clone turned up a few times. In DNA form, the CDR3 reads TGTGCCAGCAGCTGGACTAGCGGGTACACCGGGGAGCTGTTTTTT. Protein product: CASSWTSGYTGELFF. The chain has TRBV5-6 and TRBJ2-2, with 11 bases aligning to TRBD2. Germline CDR1 SGHDT, CDR2 YYEEEE. Trimming cost V 3 bases and J 3 bases; bases outside gene matches: 1. The CDR3 runs 15 residues.

The chain combines TRBV24-1 with TRBJ2-1, with TRBD2 as a possible D gene (5 bases). The ends were cut back, 5 bases at V and 7 bases at J, with 11 bases in the middle. Germline CDR1 KGHDR, CDR2 SFDVKD. The CDR3 covers 13 residues. CDR3 DNA sequence: TGTGCCACCAGTGGTTCGGGGAAAAATGAGCAGTTCTTC. Amino acid sequence: CATSGSGKNEQFF.

The V gene is TRBV7-2, the J gene TRBJ2-2, with D uncertain. Germline CDR1 SGHTA, CDR2 FQGNSA. The CDR3 sequence is 15 residues long. V gave up 2 bases and J gave up 2 bases, with 9 bases separating them. The CDR3 nucleotides are TGTGCCAGCAGCTTAAGACTCTACAACACCGGGGAGCTGTTTTTT. Translated: CASSLRLYNTGELFF. The complete variable domain, with remaining parts taken from reference TRBV7-2 and TRBJ2-2, reads GAGVSQSPSNKVTEKGKDVELRCDPISGHTALYWYRQSLGQGLEFLIYFQGNSAPDKSGLPSDRFSAERTGGSVSTLTIQRTQQEDSAVYLCASSLRLYNTGELFFGEGSRLTVL.

The rearrangement uses TRBV7-5 and TRBJ1-5; the table's D call of TRBD1 was not tested on the DNA. TRBV7-5 represents a pseudogene. The CDR3 loop spans 17 amino acids. CDR3 protein: CARSLARALYSNQPQHF. CDR3 in DNA: TGTGCCAGAAGCTTAGCCAGGGCCCTTTATAGCAATCAGCCCCAGCATTTT.

The chain uses TRBV10-2 and TRBJ2-1; 10 bases map to TRBD2. With V trimmed by 8 bases and J by 4 bases, 5 bases remained unmatched. This CDR3 has 14 residues. Germline V CDR1 and CDR2: WSHSY, SAAADI. Here the CDR3 reads CASLAGETYNEQFF. CDR3 nucleotide sequence: TGCGCCAGCCTAGCGGGGGAAACTTACAATGAGCAGTTCTTC.

J is TRBJ2-1 and V is TRBV9; TRBD2 matches 8 bases. CDR1 and CDR2 from the germline V gene are SGDLS and YYNGEE. The V and J ends lost 4 bases and 10 bases, in that order; junction bases with no gene match: 10. This CDR3 comprises 14 residues. The chain's CDR3 is CASSIRTSYGEQFF. The DNA for the CDR3 is TGTGCCAGCAGCATCCGGACTAGCTATGGCGAGCAGTTCTTC.

This chain links TRBV9 with TRBJ2-2, with D possibly TRBD1 on 6 matching bases. V was shortened by 0 bases and J by 4 bases, with 13 bases between the two germline ends. Germline V CDR1 and CDR2: SGDLS, YYNGEE. The CDR3 is 16 amino acids. The DNA of the CDR3 is TGTGCCAGCAGCGTAGACGGGACATTCTCCACCGGGGAGCTGTTTTTT. Its translation is CASSVDGTFSTGELFF.

This clone was observed a handful of times. The CDR3, as DNA: TGCAGCCGGACTCGGGCCACTGAAGCTTTCTTT. It yields the protein CSRTRATEAFF. V usage is TRBV20-1 and J usage is TRBJ1-1; D gene unclear. The CDR3 covers 11 residues. The germline CDR1 and CDR2 sequences are DFQATT and SNEGSKA (reference sequence).